This T cell receptor (beta chain) comes out of a study of T cells in localized non-small cell lung cancer. The CDR3 runs 16 residues. V was clipped by 3 bases and J by 6 bases; unmatched bases: 9. CDR1 and CDR2 from the germline V gene are SGHNT and YENEEA. Sequencing used immunoSEQ multiplex PCR; TCRdb keeps in-frame clones, though not all of them. The sample holds more than 3,500 clones, 20% to 25% seen once. This clone is medium-sized by share. The rearrangement joins TRBV11-3 to TRBJ2-1, with 9 bases lining up with TRBD2. The sample consisted of lung tumor tissue, taken before any cancer treatment. The clonotype comes from a woman aged 35-75 years with stage I lung adenocarcinoma. This CDR3 is CASSLGGLARANEQFF. Written as DNA, the CDR3 is TGTGCCAGCAGCTTGGGAGGACTAGCGAGGGCCAATGAGCAGTTCTTC.